This T cell receptor (beta chain) was captured by sequencing in a study of blood T cell repertoires in COVID-19 (TCRdb year 2020). Concerning the study at large: Samples covering the acute and convalescent phases of COVID-19 were provided by collaborators in the United States, Italy and Spain. The prospective study material was composed of cDNA or gDNA derived from T cells, B-cell-depleted T cells, or PBMCs. Subjects who had been exposed to COVID-19, were actively infected with it, or had recovered from it provided the deeply sampled blood TCRbeta repertoires that made up the dataset. The repertoires were made available in a free public database intended to serve as a resource for research on the immune response to SARS-CoV-2. The samples were drawn from the first 160 participants of the ongoing ImmuneRACE study and from over a thousand subjects provided by 6 global collaborators. Sample metadata almost always included a de-identified subject ID, COVID-19 status, age in years and sex. Where available, HLA class I and class II types were taken from metadata supplied by the sample provider and were not determined by assay-based typing. The full study reports these points: The quantity of clinical and demographic metadata differed by source and by participant and was supplied without curation.

This clone was seen a single time. Its antigen remains unidentified. Nothing much larger sits one base from this clone, and base qualities are not available. Inclusive of the bounding cysteine and phenylalanine, the CDR3 is 12 residues long. The retained sequence is limited to the CDR3, 36 bases, with the frame set at the first base. Per the germline V gene (reference sequence), LNHDA is the CDR1 and SQIVND is the CDR2. V and J are truncated by 10 bases and 7 bases respectively, leaving an intervening sequence of 14 bases. The immunoSEQ Assay, a bias-controlled multiplex PCR, was used to amplify TCRbeta CDR3 regions from genomic DNA. From the authors' description of their analysis: Within the assay, amplification of reference gene primers was used to estimate how many nucleated cells each sample contained. To quantify the absolute abundance of each unique TCRbeta CDR3 rearrangement, sequence reads were collapsed and filtered. For each sample, productive Simpson clonality was calculated by taking the square root of Simpson's diversity index across productive rearrangements. TCRdb took over this immuneACCESS table, retaining in-frame rearrangements with V and J assigned. Such tables are incomplete; in checked studies, under half of the missing clones stem from an unresolved V gene, and the remainder is unexplained. V and J calls and clone size follow that table, whereas D and trimming were derived from the DNA. This sample has 45,000 to 60,000 clones in its table, and approximately 86% of those were observed once. Of the sample, about a sixth is held by the ten largest clones.

Whole blood was collected in K2EDTA tubes by collaborating institutions according to the institutions' own protocols. For TCRbeta analysis, collaborators shipped samples as frozen whole blood, isolated PBMCs, or DNA extracted from either of those sample types. The V and J segments used are TRBV19 and TRBJ1-5; a weak D assignment points to TRBD1 (6 bases agree). The clonotype originates from a man aged 60 to 75 with active or convalescent COVID-19. What was sequenced was peripheral blood. The nucleotide sequence reads as follows: TGTGCCACAACAGGGATAGGCCAGCCCCAGCATTTT. This translates into CATTGIGQPQHF.